The clone carrying this T cell receptor (beta chain) appeared a single time. It was with random hexamers that roughly 0.5 to 1 ug RNA was reverse transcribed. Amplification of the TCR beta CDR3 was carried out by immunoSEQ multiplex PCR, which spanned a total of 54 Vbeta and 13 Jbeta segments. TCRdb recomputed calls from the immunoSEQ multiplex PCR reads with MiXCR, one row per CDR3 protein. The repertoire includes approximately 200,000 distinct CDR3 sequences, approximately 94% of them detected once, and 0.093% sits in the top ten. TCR beta from blood CD8+ and CD4+ T cells was sequenced. The record originates from a study of CD8 T cells in Susac syndrome. The CDR3 spans 11 residues. V dropped 8 bases and J dropped 9 bases, with 11 bases sitting between them.

The chain combines TRBV12-3 or TRBV12-4 with TRBJ2-1; D is perhaps TRBD1 (5 bases). The TCR comes from a human donor with multiple sclerosis. Specimen: CD4+ T cells from PBMCs. The CDR3 coding sequence is TGTGCCAGCGGGATCCAGGGTGAGCAGTTCTTC. It specifies CASGIQGEQFF.